The 14 T cell receptor beta chains listed next were all sequenced from one sample in a study of human T cells and chemical hapten exposure. TCRdb recomputed calls from the RACE reads with MiXCR, one row per CDR3 protein. The sample contains about 190,000 distinct CDR3 sequences, approximately 26% of which appear only once. The time point here: patch test 3, about 24 weeks after DPC sensitization. Treatment defined: therapeutic diphenylcyclopropenone sensitization with weekly scalp DPC. The input for sequencing was whole blood, taken in connection with sensitization to the hapten diphenylcyclopropenone (DPC). Every receptor here comes from a woman in her thirties or forties with alopecia areata. Some clones in this sample may be carry-over from other donors' samples.

The chain uses TRBV7-2 and TRBJ2-5; either TRBD1 or TRBD2 may supply D (5 bases each). The CDR3 runs to 13 residues. The germline V gene encodes CDR1 SGHTA and CDR2 FQGNSA. V was shortened by 5 bases and J by 6 bases, with 13 bases between the two germline ends. The CDR3 region is CASSPRGPKTQYF. The CDR3, as DNA: TGTGCCAGCAGCCCCCGGGGACCTAAGACCCAGTACTTC.

The table lists this clonotype with a few counts. The gene calls are TRBV10-3 and TRBJ2-7, with a possible D match to TRBD1 (7 bases). Germline V gene data show CDR1 as ENHRY and CDR2 as SYGVKD. V lost 3 bases and J 6 bases, leaving 18 bases between the germline ends. The CDR3 totals 15 residues. CDR3 DNA: TGTGCCATCAGTGACCAAGCAAAGCAGGGGGGCGAGCAGTACTTC. Protein product: CAISDQAKQGGEQYF.

This chain joins TRBV28 and TRBJ1-2; no clear D gene. The germline V gene has CDR1 MDHEN and CDR2 SYDVKM. The CDR3 has 11 amino acids. V was clipped by 6 bases and J by 7 bases, with 9 bases between them. DNA of the CDR3: TGTGCCAGCAGCCGGGGTCTTGGCTACACCTTC. It translates to CASSRGLGYTF.

This clonotype was seen more than once but under ten times. V usage is TRBV7-2 and J usage is TRBJ1-2, with D uncertain. This CDR3 contains 15 residues. Germline CDR1 is SGHTA and CDR2 is FQGNSA. Deletions cut 3 bases from V and 3 bases from J, with 14 bases between. CDR3 DNA sequence: TGTGCCAGCAGCTTTAGACAACGGCGGGACTATGGCTACACCTTC. It translates to CASSFRQRRDYGYTF.

The V gene is TRBV7-2, the J gene TRBJ2-5; TRBD2 agrees at 10 bases. V gave up 0 bases and J gave up 4 bases; unmatched junction bases: 2. This CDR3 region has 15 residues. The V gene's germline CDR1 is SGHTA and CDR2 FQGNSA. The CDR3 protein is CASSLARLAGETQYF. In DNA, the CDR3 is TGTGCCAGCAGCTTAGCGAGACTAGCGGGAGAGACCCAGTACTTC.

This clonotype has a handful of counts. This chain links TRBV7-9 with TRBJ1-1; D is undetermined. Germline V CDR1 and CDR2: SEHNR, FQNEAQ (reference sequence). Trimming cost V 6 bases and J 6 bases, with 8 bases left between them. CDR3 size: 11 residues. In nucleotides, the CDR3 is TGTGCCAGCAGTCCGGGAGCTGAAGCTTTCTTT. This encodes CASSPGAEAFF.

This chain connects TRBV20-1 to TRBJ2-3; D may be TRBD2 (6 bases). Trimming took off 6 bases at V and 1 base at J, with 17 bases between the two ends. The CDR3 spans 15 residues. CDR1 and CDR2 (germline): DFQATT, SNEGSKA (reference sequence). The CDR3 DNA reads as TGCAGTGCACCAACCCGAGAGCGGGGCACAGATACGCAGTATTTT. Translating it yields CSAPTRERGTDTQYF.

This clonotype has more than one count but fewer than ten. V is TRBV7-9 and J is TRBJ1-2; D gene ambiguous. With 2 bases removed from V and 0 bases from J, the gap between germline ends came to 4 bases. The CDR3 spans 13 residues. Germline values: CDR1 SEHNR, CDR2 FQNEAQ (reference sequence). CDR3 nucleotide sequence: TGTGCCAGCAGCTTAAGCGCTAACTATGGCTACACCTTC. Translation: CASSLSANYGYTF. The full variable domain, with the rest looked up from reference TRBV7-9 and TRBJ1-2, is DTGVSQNPRHKITKRGQNVTFRCDPISEHNRLYWYRQTLGQGPEFLTYFQNEAQLEKSRLLSDRFSAERPKGSFSTLEIQRTEQGDSAMYLCASSLSANYGYTFGSGTRLTVV.

The genes are TRBV11-2 and TRBJ1-3; maybe TRBD1 (5 bases). Trimming left V 5 bases short and J 4 bases short, with 15 bases between. Germline CDR1 and CDR2: SGHAT and FQNNGV. This CDR3 has 15 residues. CDR3 DNA: TGTGCCAGCAGCCTATGGTGGGGGAGCGGAAACACCATATATTTT. This encodes CASSLWWGSGNTIYF.

The chain carries TRBV9 and TRBJ2-1, with 14 bases that match TRBD2. Per the germline V gene, CDR1 is SGDLS and CDR2 is YYNGEE. V was pared by 3 bases and J by 2 bases, with 13 bases of the junction left unmatched. The CDR3 sequence is 20 residues long. The CDR3 region is CASSGPPGTSGSNTYNEQFF. In DNA form, the CDR3 reads TGTGCCAGCAGCGGACCCCCCGGGACTAGCGGGAGCAACACCTACAATGAGCAGTTCTTC.

This clonotype was observed at least ten times. V gene TRBV5-5 combines with J gene TRBJ2-5; no definite D call. The CDR3 totals 13 residues. Trimming shortened V by 3 bases and J by 2 bases, and 8 bases separated the two germline ends. The germline gives CDR1 SGHKS, CDR2 YYEKEE (reference sequence). Written as DNA, the CDR3 is TGTGCCAGCAGCTATTACGAACAAGAGACCCAGTACTTC. Its protein product is CASSYYEQETQYF.

The sample holds a few counts of this clonotype. The chain employs TRBV20-1 and TRBJ2-4, with D tentatively TRBD1 or TRBD2 (6 bases each). CDR3 length: 13 amino acids. The germline V gene has CDR1 DFQATT and CDR2 SNEGSKA (reference sequence). Trimming stripped 6 bases from V and 2 bases from J, with 11 bases between. This CDR3 is CSAPGATKNIQYF. The CDR3 DNA is TGCAGTGCCCCGGGGGCCACCAAAAACATTCAGTACTTC.

This clonotype showed up just a few times. The CDR3 nucleotides read TGCAGTGCTAGGGCCCGGACAGGGATGAGAAATCAGCCCCAGCATTTT. Protein product: CSARARTGMRNQPQHF. The chain has TRBV20-1 and TRBJ1-5; 8 bases are shared with TRBD1. Per the germline V gene, CDR1 is DFQATT and CDR2 is SNEGSKA (reference sequence). The CDR3 is 16 residues long. V trimming: 3 bases; J trimming: 4 bases; junction bases outside the gene matches: 11.

This clonotype showed up just a few times. The chain has TRBV7-9 and TRBJ2-6; 7 bases are shared with TRBD2. V shed 5 bases and J 1 base; nucleotides not matched to a gene: 2. Germline CDR1 is SEHNR and CDR2 is FQNEAQ (reference sequence). The CDR3 covers 15 residues. This chain's CDR3 is CASSGGGSGANVLTF. CDR3 sequence (DNA): TGTGCCAGCAGCGGGGGGGGTTCTGGGGCCAACGTCCTGACTTTC.